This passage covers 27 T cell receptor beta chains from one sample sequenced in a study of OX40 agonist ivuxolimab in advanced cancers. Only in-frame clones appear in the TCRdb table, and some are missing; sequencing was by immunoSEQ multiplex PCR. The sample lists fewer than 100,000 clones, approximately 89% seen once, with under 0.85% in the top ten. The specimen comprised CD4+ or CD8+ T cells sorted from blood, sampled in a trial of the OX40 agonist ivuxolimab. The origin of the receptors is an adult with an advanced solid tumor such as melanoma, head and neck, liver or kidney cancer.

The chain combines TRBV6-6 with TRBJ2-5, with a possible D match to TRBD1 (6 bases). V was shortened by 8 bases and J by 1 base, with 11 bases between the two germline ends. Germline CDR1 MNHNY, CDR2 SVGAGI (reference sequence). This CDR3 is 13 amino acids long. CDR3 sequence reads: CASGGHIQETQYF. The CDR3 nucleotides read TGTGCCAGCGGGGGACACATCCAAGAGACCCAGTACTTC.

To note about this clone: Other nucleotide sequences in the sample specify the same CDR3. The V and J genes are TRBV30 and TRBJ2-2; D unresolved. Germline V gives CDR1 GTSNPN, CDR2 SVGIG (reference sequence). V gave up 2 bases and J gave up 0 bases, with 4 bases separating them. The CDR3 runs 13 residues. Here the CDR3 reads CAWSRANTGELFF. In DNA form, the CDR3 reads TGTGCCTGGAGTAGGGCGAACACCGGGGAGCTGTTTTTT. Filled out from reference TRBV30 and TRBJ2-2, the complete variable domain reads SQTIHQWPATLVQPVGSPLSLECTVEGTSNPNLYWYRQAAGRGLQLLFYSVGIGQISSEVPQNLSASRPQDRQFILSSKKLLLSDSGFYLCAWSRANTGELFFGEGSRLTVL.

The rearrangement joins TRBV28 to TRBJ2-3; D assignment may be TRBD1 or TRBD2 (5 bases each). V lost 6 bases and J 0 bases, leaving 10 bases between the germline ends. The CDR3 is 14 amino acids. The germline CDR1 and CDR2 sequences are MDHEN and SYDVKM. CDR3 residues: CASRRDGSTDTQYF. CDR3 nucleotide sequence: TGTGCCAGCAGGAGGGACGGAAGCACAGATACGCAGTATTTT.

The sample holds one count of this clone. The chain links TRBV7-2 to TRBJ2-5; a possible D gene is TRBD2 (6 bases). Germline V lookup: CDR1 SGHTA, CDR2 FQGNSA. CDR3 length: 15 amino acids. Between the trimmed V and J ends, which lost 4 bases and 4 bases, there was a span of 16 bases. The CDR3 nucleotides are TGTGCCAGCAGCTCGGGAGACGAGTATGGAGAGACCCAGTACTTC. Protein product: CASSSGDEYGETQYF.

The CDR3 sequence is CASSPWDRGSAGANVLTF. In DNA, the CDR3 is TGTGCCAGCAGCCCTTGGGACAGGGGCTCCGCTGGGGCCAACGTCCTGACTTTC. The genes are TRBV9 and TRBJ2-6, with TRBD1 identical over 10 bases. Germline CDR1 SGDLS, CDR2 YYNGEE. The CDR3 covers 18 residues. After removal of 4 bases from V and 2 bases from J, the junction contained 9 bases not matched to a gene.

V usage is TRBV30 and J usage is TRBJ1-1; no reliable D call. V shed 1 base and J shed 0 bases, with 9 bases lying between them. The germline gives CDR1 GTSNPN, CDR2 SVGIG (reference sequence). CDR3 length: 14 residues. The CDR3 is CAWSGRGLNTEAFF. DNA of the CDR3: TGTGCCTGGAGTGGGCGGGGTTTGAACACTGAAGCTTTCTTT.

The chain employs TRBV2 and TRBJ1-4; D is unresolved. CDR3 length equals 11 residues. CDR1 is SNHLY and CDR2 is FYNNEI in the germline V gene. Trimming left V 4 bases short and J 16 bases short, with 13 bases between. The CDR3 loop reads CASSALEVAFF. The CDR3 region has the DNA TGTGCCAGCAGTGCGTTGGAGGTTGCGTTTTTT.

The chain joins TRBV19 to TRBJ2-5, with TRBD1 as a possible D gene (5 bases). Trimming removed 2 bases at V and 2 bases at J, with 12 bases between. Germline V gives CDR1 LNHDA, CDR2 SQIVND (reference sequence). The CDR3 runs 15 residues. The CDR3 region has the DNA TGTGCCAGTAGTATACCCAGGGCTACACAAGAGACCCAGTACTTC. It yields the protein CASSIPRATQETQYF.

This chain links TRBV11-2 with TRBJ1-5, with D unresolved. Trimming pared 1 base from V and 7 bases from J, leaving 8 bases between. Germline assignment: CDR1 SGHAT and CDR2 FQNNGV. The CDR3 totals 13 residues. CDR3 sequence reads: CASSLAGNQPQHF. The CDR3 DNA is TGTGCCAGCAGCTTAGCTGGGAACCAGCCCCAGCATTTT.

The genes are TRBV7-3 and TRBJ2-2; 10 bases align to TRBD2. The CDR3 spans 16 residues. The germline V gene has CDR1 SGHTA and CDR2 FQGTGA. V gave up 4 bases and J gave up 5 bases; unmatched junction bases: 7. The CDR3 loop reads CASSSSGRSGTGELFF. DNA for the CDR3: TGTGCCAGCAGCTCTAGCGGGAGAAGTGGAACCGGGGAGCTGTTTTTT.

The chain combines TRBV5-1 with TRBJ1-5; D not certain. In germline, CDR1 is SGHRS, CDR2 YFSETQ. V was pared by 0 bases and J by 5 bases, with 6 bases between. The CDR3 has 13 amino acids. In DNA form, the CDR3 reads TGCGCCAGCAGCTTGGACGGGGATCAGCCCCAGCATTTT. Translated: CASSLDGDQPQHF.

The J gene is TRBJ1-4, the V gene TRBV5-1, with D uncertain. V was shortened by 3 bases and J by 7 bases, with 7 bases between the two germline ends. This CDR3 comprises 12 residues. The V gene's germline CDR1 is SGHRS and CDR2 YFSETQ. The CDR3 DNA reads TGCGCCAGCAGCTATGTAGGTGAAAAACTGTTTTTT. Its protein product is CASSYVGEKLFF.

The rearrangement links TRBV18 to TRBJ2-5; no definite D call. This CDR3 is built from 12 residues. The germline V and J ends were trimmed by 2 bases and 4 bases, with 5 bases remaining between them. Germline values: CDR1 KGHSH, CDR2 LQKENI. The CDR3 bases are TGTGCCAGCTCACCAAATAGAGAGACCCAGTACTTC. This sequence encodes CASSPNRETQYF.

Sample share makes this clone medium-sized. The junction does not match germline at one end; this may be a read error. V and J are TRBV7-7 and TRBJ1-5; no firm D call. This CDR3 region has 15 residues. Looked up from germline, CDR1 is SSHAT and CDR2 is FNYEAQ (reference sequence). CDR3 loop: CASRLRLGSNQPQHF. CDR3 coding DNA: TGTGCTAGCAGACTCCGACTGGGATCGAATCAGCCCCAGCATTTT.

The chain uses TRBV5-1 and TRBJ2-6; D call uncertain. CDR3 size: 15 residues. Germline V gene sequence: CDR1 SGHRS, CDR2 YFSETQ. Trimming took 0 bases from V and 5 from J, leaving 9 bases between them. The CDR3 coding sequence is TGCGCCAGCAGCTTGGAAGGGCTAAGGGCCAACGTCCTGACTTTC. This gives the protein CASSLEGLRANVLTF.

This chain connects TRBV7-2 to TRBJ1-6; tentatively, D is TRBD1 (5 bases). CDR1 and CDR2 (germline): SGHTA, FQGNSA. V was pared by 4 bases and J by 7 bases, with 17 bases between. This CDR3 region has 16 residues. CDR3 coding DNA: TGTGCCAGCAGCTCGAGACCCGGGACTGCGAATTCACCCCTCCACTTT. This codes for CASSSRPGTANSPLHF.

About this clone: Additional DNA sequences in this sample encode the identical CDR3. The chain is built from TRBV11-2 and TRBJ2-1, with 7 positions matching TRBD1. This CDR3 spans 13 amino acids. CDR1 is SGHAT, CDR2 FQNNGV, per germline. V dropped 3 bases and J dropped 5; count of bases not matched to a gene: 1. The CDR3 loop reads CASSLDRNNEQFF. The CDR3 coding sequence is TGTGCCAGCAGCTTGGACAGGAACAATGAGCAGTTCTTC. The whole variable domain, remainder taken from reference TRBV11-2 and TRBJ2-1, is EAGVAQSPRYKIIEKRQSVAFWCNPISGHATLYWYQQILGQGPKLLIQFQNNGVVDDSQLPKDRFSAERLKGVDSTLKIQPAKLEDSAVYLCASSLDRNNEQFFGPGTRLTVL.

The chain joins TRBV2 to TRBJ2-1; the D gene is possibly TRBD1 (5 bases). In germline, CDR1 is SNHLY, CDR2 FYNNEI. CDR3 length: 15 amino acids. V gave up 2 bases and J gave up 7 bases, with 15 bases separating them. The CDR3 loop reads CASSEYSLQGNEQFF. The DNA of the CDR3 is TGTGCCAGCAGTGAATATAGTCTCCAGGGAAATGAGCAGTTCTTC.

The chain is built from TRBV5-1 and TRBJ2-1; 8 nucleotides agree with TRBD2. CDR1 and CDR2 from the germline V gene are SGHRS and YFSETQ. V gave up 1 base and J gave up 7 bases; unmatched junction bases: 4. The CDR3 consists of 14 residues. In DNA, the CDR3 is TGCGCCAGCAGCTTGAACAAGCGGGAGAATGAGCAGTTCTTC. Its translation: CASSLNKRENEQFF.

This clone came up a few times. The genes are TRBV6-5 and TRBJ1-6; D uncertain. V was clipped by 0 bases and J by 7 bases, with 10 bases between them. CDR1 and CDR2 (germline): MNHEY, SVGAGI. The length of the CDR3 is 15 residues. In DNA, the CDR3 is TGTGCCAGCAGTTACTCTAGGGATCCGAATTCACCCCTCCACTTT. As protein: CASSYSRDPNSPLHF.

CDR3 sequence reads: CASSLSQLSKRQETQYF. CDR3 sequence (DNA): TGTGCCAGCAGCTTATCCCAATTAAGTAAGCGGCAAGAGACCCAGTACTTC. V is TRBV7-8 and J is TRBJ2-5; the D gene is possibly TRBD2 (5 bases). There are 17 residues in the CDR3. Germline CDR1 SGHVS, CDR2 FQNEAQ. Trimming stripped 2 bases from V and 2 bases from J, with 18 bases between.

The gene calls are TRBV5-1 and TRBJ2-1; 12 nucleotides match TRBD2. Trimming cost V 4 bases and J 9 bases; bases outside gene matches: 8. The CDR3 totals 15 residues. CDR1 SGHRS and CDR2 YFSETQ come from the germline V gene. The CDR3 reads CASSPLAGGHGEQFF. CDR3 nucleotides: TGCGCCAGCAGCCCCCTAGCGGGAGGGCACGGTGAGCAGTTCTTC.

The CDR3 DNA reads TGCGCCAGCAGCCGGTCAGTCCTTACAGATACGCAGTATTTT. Protein: CASSRSVLTDTQYF. The gene calls are TRBV5-1 and TRBJ2-3; D unclear. The CDR3 runs to 14 residues. CDR1 is SGHRS, CDR2 YFSETQ, per germline. V was clipped by 4 bases and J by 3 bases, with 12 bases between them.

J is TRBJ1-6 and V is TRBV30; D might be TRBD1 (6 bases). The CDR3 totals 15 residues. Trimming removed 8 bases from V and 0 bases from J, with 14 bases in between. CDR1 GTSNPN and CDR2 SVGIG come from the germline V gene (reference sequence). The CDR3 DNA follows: TGTGCCCTCGGGGGCCCTAGCTCCTATAATTCACCCCTCCACTTT. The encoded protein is CALGGPSSYNSPLHF. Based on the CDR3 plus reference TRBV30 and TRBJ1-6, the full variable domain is SQTIHQWPATLVQPVGSPLSLECTVEGTSNPNLYWYRQAAGRGLQLLFYSVGIGQISSEVPQNLSASRPQDRQFILSSKKLLLSDSGFYLCALGGPSSYNSPLHFGNGTRLTVT.

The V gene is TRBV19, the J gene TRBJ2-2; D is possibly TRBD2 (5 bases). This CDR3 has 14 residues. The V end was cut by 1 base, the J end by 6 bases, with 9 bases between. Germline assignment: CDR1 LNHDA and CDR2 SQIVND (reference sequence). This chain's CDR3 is CASSIVYGAGELFF. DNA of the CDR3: TGTGCCAGTAGTATAGTGTACGGGGCCGGGGAGCTGTTTTTT.

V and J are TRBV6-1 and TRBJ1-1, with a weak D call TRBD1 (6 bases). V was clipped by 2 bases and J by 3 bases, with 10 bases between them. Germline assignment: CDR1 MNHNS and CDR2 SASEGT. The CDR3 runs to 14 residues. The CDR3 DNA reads TGTGCCAGCAGTGAAATACCAGGGGACACTGAAGCTTTCTTT. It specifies CASSEIPGDTEAFF.

DNA for the CDR3: TGTGCCTGGAGTGTGACAGGGGATGCCGGGGAGCTGTTTTTT. It yields the protein CAWSVTGDAGELFF. The rearrangement uses TRBV30 and TRBJ2-2, with 8 bases fitting TRBD1. With 0 bases clipped from V and 6 bases from J, the junction kept 3 bases outside the gene matches. This CDR3 region has 14 residues. The germline V gene has CDR1 GTSNPN and CDR2 SVGIG (reference sequence).